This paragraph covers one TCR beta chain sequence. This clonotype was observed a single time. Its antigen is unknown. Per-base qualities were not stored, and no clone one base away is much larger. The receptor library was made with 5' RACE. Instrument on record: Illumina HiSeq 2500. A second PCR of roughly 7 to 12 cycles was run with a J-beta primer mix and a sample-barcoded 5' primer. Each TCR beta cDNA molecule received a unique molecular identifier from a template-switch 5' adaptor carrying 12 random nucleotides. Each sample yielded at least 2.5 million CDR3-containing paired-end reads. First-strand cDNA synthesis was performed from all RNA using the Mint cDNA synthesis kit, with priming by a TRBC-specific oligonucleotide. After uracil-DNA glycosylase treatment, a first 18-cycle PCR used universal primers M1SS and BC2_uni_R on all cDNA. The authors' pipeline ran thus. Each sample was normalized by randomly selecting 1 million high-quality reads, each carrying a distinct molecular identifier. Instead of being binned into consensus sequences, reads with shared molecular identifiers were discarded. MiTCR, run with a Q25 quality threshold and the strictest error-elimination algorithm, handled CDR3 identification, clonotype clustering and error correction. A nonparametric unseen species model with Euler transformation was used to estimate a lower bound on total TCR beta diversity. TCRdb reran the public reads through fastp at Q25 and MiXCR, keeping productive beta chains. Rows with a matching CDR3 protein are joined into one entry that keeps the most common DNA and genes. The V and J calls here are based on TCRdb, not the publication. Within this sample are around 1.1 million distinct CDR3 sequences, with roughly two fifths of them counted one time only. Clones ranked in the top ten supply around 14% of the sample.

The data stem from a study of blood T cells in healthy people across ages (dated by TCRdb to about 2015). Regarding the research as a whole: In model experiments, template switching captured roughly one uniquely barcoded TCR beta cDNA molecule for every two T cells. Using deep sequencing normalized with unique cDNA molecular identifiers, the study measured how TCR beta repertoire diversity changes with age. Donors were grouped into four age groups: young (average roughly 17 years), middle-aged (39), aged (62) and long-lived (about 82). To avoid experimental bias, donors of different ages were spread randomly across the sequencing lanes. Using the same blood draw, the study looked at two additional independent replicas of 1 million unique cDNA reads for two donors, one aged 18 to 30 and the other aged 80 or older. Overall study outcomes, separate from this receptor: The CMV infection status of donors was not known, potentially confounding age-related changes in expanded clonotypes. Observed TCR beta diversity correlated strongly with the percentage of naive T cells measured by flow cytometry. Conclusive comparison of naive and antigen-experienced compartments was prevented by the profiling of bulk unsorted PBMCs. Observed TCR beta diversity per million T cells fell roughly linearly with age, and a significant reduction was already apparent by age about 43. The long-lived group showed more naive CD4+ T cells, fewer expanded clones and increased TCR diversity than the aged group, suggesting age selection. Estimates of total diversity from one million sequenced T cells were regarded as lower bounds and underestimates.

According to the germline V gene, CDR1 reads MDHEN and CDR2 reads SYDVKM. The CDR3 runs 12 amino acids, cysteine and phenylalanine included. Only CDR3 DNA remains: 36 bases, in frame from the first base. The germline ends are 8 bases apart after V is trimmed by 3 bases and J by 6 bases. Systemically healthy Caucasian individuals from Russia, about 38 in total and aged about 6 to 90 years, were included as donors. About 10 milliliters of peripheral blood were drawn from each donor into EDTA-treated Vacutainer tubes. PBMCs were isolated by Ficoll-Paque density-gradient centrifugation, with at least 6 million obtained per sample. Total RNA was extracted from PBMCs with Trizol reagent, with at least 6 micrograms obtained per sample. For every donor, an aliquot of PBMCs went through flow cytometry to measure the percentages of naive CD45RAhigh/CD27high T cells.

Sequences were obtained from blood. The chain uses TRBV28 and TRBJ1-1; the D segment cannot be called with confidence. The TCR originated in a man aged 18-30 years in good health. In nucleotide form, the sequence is TGTGCCAGCAGTTTCGCCGTTTCTGAAGCTTTCTTT. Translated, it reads CASSFAVSEAFF.